A selection of T cell receptor beta chains follows, all from one sample in a study of blood T cell repertoires in COVID-19. The data were produced by immunoSEQ multiplex PCR, yet TCRdb's version contains in-frame clones alone and is incomplete. The sample has about 330,000 clones, over 75% seen once. The sequenced sample consisted of PBMCs or T cells enriched from blood (not recorded which). The receptors were gathered from a woman between 18 and 29 years old who had recovered from COVID-19. Each CDR3 is given with its conserved first and last residue. A D gene is named only where the DNA matches it firmly. Clone size is shown for a subset of rows, as once, few, many or a class of expanded clone.

size: -; J: TRBJ1-1; V: TRBV28; D: -; DNA: TGTGCCAGCAGTTTAATCGGTGGGTTTCGGAGCACTGAAGCTTTCTTT; CDR3: CASSLIGGFRSTEAFF
size: -; J: TRBJ2-7; V: TRBV25-1; D: TRBD1; DNA: TGTGCCAGCAGTGCCTCTGGGACAGTCGAGCAGTACTTC; CDR3: CASSASGTVEQYF
size: -; J: TRBJ2-4; V: TRBV5-1; D: TRBD1; DNA: TGCGCCAGCAAAGGGACAGGGAAAAACATTCAGTACTTC; CDR3: CASKGTGKNIQYF
size: -; J: TRBJ1-5; V: TRBV21-1; D: -; DNA: TGTGCCAGCAGCGACGGGACAGAACCCCCTTATCAGCCCCAGCATTTT; CDR3: CASSDGTEPPYQPQHF
size: -; J: TRBJ2-1; V: TRBV11-3; D: TRBD1; DNA: TGTGCCAGCAGCTTAGAAAAATGGGGGACAGGGTCCTCCAATGAGCAGTTCTTC; CDR3: CASSLEKWGTGSSNEQFF
size: few; J: TRBJ2-2; V: TRBV13; D: TRBD1; DNA: TGTGCCAGCAGCTTAGAAGACAGGGGCGCCCTCAACGCTAACACCGGGGAGCTGTTTTTT; CDR3: CASSLEDRGALNANTGELFF
size: -; J: TRBJ1-1; V: TRBV7-6; D: -; DNA: TGTGCCAGCAGCTTAGAGGGGTGGGGGAACACTGAAGCTTTCTTT; CDR3: CASSLEGWGNTEAFF
size: -; J: TRBJ1-5; V: TRBV7-2; D: -; DNA: TGTGCCAGCAGCTTAGTAGGAACGCAGGGTAAAAATCAGCCCCAGCATTTT; CDR3: CASSLVGTQGKNQPQHF
size: -; J: TRBJ1-2; V: TRBV5-1; D: -; DNA: TGCGCCAGCAGCTTGGGCACGGGGGGCGACGGCTACACCTTC; CDR3: CASSLGTGGDGYTF
size: -; J: TRBJ1-1; V: TRBV11-2; D: -; DNA: TGTGCCAGCAGCTCACAGCTGAACACTGAAGCTTTCTTT; CDR3: CASSSQLNTEAFF
size: few; J: TRBJ1-6; V: TRBV7-8; D: -; DNA: TGTGCCAGCAGCTTAGACGGGTATAATTCACCCCTCCACTTT; CDR3: CASSLDGYNSPLHF
size: -; J: TRBJ2-7; V: TRBV6-6; D: -; DNA: TGTGCCAGCCTGACCCCCGGGACTTCCGAGTACGAGCAGTACTTC; CDR3: CASLTPGTSEYEQYF
size: -; J: TRBJ1-2; V: TRBV30; D: -; DNA: TGTGCCTGGAGTGTCATCGCAGGGGAAGTCTACACCTTC; CDR3: CAWSVIAGEVYTF
size: -; J: TRBJ2-3; V: TRBV18; D: -; DNA: TGTGCCAGCTCACCAATAGGGAGAAGCACAGATACGCAGTATTTT; CDR3: CASSPIGRSTDTQYF
size: -; J: TRBJ2-1; V: TRBV9; D: TRBD1; DNA: TGTGCCAGCAGCTCCTCCGGGACAGGGGTCTACAATGAGCAGTTCTTC; CDR3: CASSSSGTGVYNEQFF
size: -; J: TRBJ1-1; V: TRBV15; D: -; DNA: TGTGCCACCAGACAGTCGCTTGAAGCTTTCTTT; CDR3: CATRQSLEAFF
size: -; J: TRBJ1-2; V: TRBV9; D: TRBD1; DNA: TGTGCCAGCAGCGTAGATTCCTGGACAGGAAGAAACTACGGCTACACCTTC; CDR3: CASSVDSWTGRNYGYTF
size: -; J: TRBJ2-2; V: TRBV28; D: -; DNA: TGTGCCAGCAGTTTCAGGGGGAACACCGGGGAGCTGTTTTTT; CDR3: CASSFRGNTGELFF
size: -; J: TRBJ1-5; V: TRBV19; D: -; DNA: TGTGCCAGTAGGCGGGACTTTCAGAACGCATATAGCAATCAGCCCCAGCATTTT; CDR3: CASRRDFQNAYSNQPQHF
size: -; J: TRBJ1-2; V: TRBV9; D: TRBD1; DNA: TGTGCCAGCAGCGTATTTAGGACAGGGGAAGGCTACACCTTC; CDR3: CASSVFRTGEGYTF
size: -; J: TRBJ1-2; V: TRBV9; D: -; DNA: TGTGCCAGCAGCGGTACGGGTAACTATGGCTACACCTTC; CDR3: CASSGTGNYGYTF
size: -; J: TRBJ1-1; V: TRBV28; D: TRBD1; DNA: TGTGCCAGCAGTTGGAAACTACAGGGGACTGGGCCTGAAGCTTTCTTT; CDR3: CASSWKLQGTGPEAFF
size: -; J: TRBJ1-1; V: TRBV6-5; D: -; DNA: TGTGCCAGCAGTATACAGGGATGGAACACTGAAGCTTTCTTT; CDR3: CASSIQGWNTEAFF
size: -; J: TRBJ1-1; V: TRBV27; D: -; DNA: TGTGCCAGCAGTTTAACCCCGACAGGCTACACTGAAGCTTTCTTT; CDR3: CASSLTPTGYTEAFF